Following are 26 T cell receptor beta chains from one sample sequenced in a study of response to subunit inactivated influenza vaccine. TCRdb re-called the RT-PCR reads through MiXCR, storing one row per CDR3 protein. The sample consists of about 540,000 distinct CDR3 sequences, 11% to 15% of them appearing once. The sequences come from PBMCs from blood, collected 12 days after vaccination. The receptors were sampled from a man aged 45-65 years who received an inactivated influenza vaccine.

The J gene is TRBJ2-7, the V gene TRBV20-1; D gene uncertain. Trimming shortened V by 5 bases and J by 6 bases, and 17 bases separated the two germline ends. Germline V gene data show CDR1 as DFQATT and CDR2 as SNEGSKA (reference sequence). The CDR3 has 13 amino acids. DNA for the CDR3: TGCAGTGCTGGCCTAGTGGCTCCGTTCGAGCAGTACTTC. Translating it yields CSAGLVAPFEQYF.

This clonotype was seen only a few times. As DNA, the CDR3 is TGTGCCAGCAGTTACACGGGGGGATCTTACGAGCAGTACTTC. As protein: CASSYTGGSYEQYF. This rearrangement joins TRBV6-5 to TRBJ2-7; 7 bases match TRBD2. V was pared by 2 bases and J by 4 bases, with 5 bases of the junction left unmatched. In germline, CDR1 is MNHEY, CDR2 SVGAGI. CDR3 length: 14 residues.

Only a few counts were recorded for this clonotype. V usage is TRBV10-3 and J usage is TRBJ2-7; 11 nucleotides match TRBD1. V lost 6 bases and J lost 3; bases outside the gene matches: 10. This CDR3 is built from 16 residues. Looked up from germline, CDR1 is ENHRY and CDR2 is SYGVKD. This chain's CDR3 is CAISDPMGQGVYEQYF. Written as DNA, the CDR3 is TGTGCCATCAGCGATCCTATGGGACAGGGGGTCTACGAGCAGTACTTC.

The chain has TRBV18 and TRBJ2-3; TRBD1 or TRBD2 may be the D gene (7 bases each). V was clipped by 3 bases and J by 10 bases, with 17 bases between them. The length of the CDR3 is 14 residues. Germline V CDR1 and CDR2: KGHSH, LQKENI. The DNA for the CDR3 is TGTGCCAGCTCACCGGGACAGCAAGCGGGATCGCAGTATTTT. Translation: CASSPGQQAGSQYF.

The CDR3 reads CASSSPTGNTEAFF. In nucleotides, the CDR3 is TGTGCCAGCAGTTCGCCGACAGGGAATACTGAAGCTTTCTTT. The V and J genes are TRBV12-3 or TRBV12-4 and TRBJ1-1; TRBD1 agrees at 7 bases. Trimming cost V 4 bases and J 5 bases; bases outside gene matches: 7. The CDR3 spans 14 residues.

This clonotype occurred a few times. The CDR3 spells CASSPLTVEVHQETQYF. CDR3 sequence (DNA): TGCGCCAGCAGCCCTCTAACCGTAGAGGTCCACCAAGAGACCCAGTACTTC. The V gene is TRBV5-1, the J gene TRBJ2-5; unclear D gene. Per the germline V gene, CDR1 is SGHRS and CDR2 is YFSETQ. The ends were cut back, 4 bases at V and 0 bases at J, with 19 bases in the middle. This CDR3 comprises 17 residues.

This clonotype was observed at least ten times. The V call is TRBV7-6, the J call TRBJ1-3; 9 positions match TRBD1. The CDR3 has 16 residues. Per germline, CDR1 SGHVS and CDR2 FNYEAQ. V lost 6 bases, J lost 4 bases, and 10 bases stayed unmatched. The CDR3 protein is CASRMGQGFSGNTIYF. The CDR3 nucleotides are TGTGCCAGCAGGATGGGACAGGGTTTTTCAGGAAACACCATATATTTT.

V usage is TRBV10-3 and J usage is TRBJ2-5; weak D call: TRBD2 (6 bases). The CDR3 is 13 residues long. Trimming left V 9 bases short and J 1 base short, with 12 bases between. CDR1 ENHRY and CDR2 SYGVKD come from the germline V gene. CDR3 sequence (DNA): TGTGCCATAAGGACTACCACCCAAGAGACCCAGTACTTC. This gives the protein CAIRTTTQETQYF.

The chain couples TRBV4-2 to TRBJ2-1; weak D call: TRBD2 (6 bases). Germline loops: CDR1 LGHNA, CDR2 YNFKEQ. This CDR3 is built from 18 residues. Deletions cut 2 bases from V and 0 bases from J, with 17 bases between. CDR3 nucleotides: TGTGCCAGCAGCCAACGGGGGACGGCGGGGAGCTCCTACAATGAGCAGTTCTTC. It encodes CASSQRGTAGSSYNEQFF.

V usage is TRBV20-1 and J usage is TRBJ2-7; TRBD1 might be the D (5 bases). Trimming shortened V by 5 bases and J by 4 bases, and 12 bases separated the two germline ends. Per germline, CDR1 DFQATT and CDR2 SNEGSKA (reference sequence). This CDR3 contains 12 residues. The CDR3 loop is CSARQAGYEQYF. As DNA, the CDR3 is TGCAGTGCTCGACAAGCAGGGTACGAGCAGTACTTC.

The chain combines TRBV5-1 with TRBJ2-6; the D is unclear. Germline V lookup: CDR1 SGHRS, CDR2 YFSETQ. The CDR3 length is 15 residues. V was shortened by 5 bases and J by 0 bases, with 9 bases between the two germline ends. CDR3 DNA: TGCGCCAGCAGAGGCCAGAGCTCTGGGGCCAACGTCCTGACTTTC. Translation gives CASRGQSSGANVLTF.

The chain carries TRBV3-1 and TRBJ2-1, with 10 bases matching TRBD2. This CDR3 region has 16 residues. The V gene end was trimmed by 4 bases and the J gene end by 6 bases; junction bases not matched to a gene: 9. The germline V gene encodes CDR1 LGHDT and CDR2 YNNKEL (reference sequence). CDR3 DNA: TGTGCCAGCAGCCCGAAAGCGGGAGGGCCACTCAATGAGCAGTTCTTC. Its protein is CASSPKAGGPLNEQFF.

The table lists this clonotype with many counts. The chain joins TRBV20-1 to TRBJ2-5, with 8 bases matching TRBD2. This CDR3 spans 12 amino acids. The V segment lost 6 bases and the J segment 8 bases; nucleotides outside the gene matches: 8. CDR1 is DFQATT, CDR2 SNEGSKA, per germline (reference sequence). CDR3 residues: CSALGLAGTQYF. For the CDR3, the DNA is TGCAGTGCCCTTGGACTAGCCGGAACCCAGTACTTC.

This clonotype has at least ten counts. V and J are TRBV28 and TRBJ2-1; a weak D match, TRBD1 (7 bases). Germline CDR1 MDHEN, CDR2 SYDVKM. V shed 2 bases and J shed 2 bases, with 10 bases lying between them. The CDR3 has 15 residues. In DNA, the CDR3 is TGTGCCAGCAGTTTAGGCGGGACAGCCTACAATGAGCAGTTCTTC. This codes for CASSLGGTAYNEQFF.

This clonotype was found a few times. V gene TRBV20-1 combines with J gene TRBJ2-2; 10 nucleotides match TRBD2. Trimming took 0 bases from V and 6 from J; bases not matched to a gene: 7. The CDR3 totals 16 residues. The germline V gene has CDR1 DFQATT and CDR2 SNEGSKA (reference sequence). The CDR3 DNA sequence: TGCAGTGCTAGAGATCCGAGGACTAGCGGAGCCGGGGAGCTGTTTTTT. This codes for CSARDPRTSGAGELFF.

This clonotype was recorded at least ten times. The CDR3 loop reads CASSSPGRGYGYTF. CDR3 sequence (DNA): TGTGCCAGCAGTTCCCCAGGGAGAGGCTATGGCTACACCTTC. V and J are TRBV28 and TRBJ1-2, with D possibly matching TRBD1 (5 bases). The CDR3 totals 14 residues. Germline CDR1 is MDHEN and CDR2 is SYDVKM. V lost 4 bases to trimming and J lost 4 bases, with 13 bases between them.

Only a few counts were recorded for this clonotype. The CDR3 loop is CASSLPGQGWDEQYF. The CDR3 DNA sequence: TGTGCCAGCAGTCTTCCGGGACAGGGGTGGGATGAGCAGTACTTC. This sequence joins TRBV27 and TRBJ2-7, with 10 bases aligning to TRBD1. The V gene's germline CDR1 is MNHEY and CDR2 SMNVEV (reference sequence). V was pared by 5 bases and J by 7 bases, with 11 bases of the junction left unmatched. There are 15 residues in the CDR3.

CDR3 bases: TGCAGTGCTTCGGGACTAGCGGGAGCTACAGGCGGGTACGAGCAGTACTTC. Its translation: CSASGLAGATGGYEQYF. The chain joins TRBV20-1 to TRBJ2-7, with TRBD2 matching 14 bases. Germline lookup yields CDR1 DFQATT and CDR2 SNEGSKA (reference sequence). CDR3 size: 17 residues. J lost 4 bases, V lost 5 bases, and 13 bases had no gene match.

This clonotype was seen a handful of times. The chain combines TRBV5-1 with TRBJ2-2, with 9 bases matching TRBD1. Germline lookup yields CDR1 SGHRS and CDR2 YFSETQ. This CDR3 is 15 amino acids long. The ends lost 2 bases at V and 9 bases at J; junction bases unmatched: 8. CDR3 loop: CASSLETGGLRELFF. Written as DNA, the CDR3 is TGCGCCAGCAGCTTAGAGACAGGGGGTCTTCGGGAGCTGTTTTTT.

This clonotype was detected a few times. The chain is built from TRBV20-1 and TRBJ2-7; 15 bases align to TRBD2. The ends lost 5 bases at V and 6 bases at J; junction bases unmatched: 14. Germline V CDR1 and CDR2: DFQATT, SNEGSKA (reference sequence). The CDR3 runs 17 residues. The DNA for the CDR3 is TGCAGTGCTCGCCGGACTAGCGGGAGGGCCGACTTCATCGAGCAGTACTTC. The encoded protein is CSARRTSGRADFIEQYF.

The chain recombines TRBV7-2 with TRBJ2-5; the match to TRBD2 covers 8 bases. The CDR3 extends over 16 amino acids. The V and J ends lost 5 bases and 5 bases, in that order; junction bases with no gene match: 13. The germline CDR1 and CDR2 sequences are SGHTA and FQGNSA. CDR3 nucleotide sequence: TGTGCCAGCAGCCAACGAGCGGGAGCGGCTTGGGAGACCCAGTACTTC. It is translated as CASSQRAGAAWETQYF.

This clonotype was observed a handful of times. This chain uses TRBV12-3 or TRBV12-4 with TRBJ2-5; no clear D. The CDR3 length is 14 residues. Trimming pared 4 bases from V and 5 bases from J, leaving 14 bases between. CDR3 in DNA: TGTGCCAGCAGTTCCGACGGACCTGGGGAGACCCAGTACTTC. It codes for CASSSDGPGETQYF.

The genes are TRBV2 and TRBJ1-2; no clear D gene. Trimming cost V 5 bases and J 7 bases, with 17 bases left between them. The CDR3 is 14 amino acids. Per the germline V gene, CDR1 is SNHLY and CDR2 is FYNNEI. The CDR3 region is CASSKGPAESGYTF. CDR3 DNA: TGTGCCAGCAGTAAAGGACCTGCGGAGTCTGGCTACACCTTC.

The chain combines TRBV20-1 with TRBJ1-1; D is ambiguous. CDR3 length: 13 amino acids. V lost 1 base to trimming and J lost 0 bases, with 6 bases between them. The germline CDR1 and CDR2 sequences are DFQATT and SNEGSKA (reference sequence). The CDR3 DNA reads TGCAGTGCTAGAGGGGCCATGAACACTGAAGCTTTCTTT. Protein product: CSARGAMNTEAFF.

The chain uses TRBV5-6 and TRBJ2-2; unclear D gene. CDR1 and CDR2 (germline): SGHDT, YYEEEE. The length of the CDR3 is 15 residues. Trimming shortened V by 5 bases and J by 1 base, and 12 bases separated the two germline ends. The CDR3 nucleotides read TGTGCCAGCAGACCGACACAGAGGAACACCGGGGAGCTGTTTTTT. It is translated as CASRPTQRNTGELFF.

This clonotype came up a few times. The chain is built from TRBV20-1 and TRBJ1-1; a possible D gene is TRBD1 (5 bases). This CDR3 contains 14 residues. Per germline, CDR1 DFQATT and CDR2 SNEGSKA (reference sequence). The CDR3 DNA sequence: TGCACCGCGTCGATGGGGCACGGGAACACTGAAGCTTTCTTT. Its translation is CTASMGHGNTEAFF.